This is a list of T cell receptor beta chains from one sample in a study of human T cells and chemical hapten exposure. TCRdb used MiXCR to reprocess the RACE reads, holding one entry per CDR3 protein. The table lists approximately 110,000 distinct CDR3 sequences, 9.5% to 11% of them singletons. The sequenced sample was whole blood, obtained in connection with sensitization to the hapten diphenylcyclopropenone (DPC). The source of these receptors is a woman aged 40 to 55 with alopecia areata. Some clones in this sample may be carry-over from other donors' samples. Each CDR3 is given with its conserved first and last residue. A D gene is named only where the DNA matches it firmly. Clone size appears in some rows only: once, few, many, or a class for an expanded clone.

abundance,j_gene,d_gene,v_gene,CDR3nt,CDR3aa
many,TRBJ1-2,NA,TRBV29-1,TGCAGCGTTGATCAGGGAGGGAACTATGGCTACACCTTC,CSVDQGGNYGYTF
few,TRBJ2-3,NA,TRBV10-3,TGTGCCATCAACAGGGATGGCACAGATACGCAGTATTTT,CAINRDGTDTQYF
NA,TRBJ1-2,TRBD1,TRBV4-1,TGCGCCAGCAGCCAAGGTGGACAGGGATTTCCTAACTATGGCTACACCTTC,CASSQGGQGFPNYGYTF
NA,TRBJ1-5,TRBD1,TRBV20-1,TGCAGTGCGCGACAGGGTGATTTTAATCAGCCCCAGCATTTT,CSARQGDFNQPQHF
many,TRBJ1-2,NA,TRBV7-9,TGTGCCAGCAGCCAGGTTAACTATGGCTACACCTTC,CASSQVNYGYTF
many,TRBJ1-1,NA,TRBV20-1,TGCAGTGCCAACCGGCAGGGGTTTTCTGAAGCTTTCTTT,CSANRQGFSEAFF
many,TRBJ2-5,NA,TRBV21-1,TGTGCCAGCAGCAAAGGTGGGGGTCAAGAGACCCAGTACTTC,CASSKGGGQETQYF
few,TRBJ1-2,TRBD1,TRBV28,TGTGCCAGCAGTTTCGGGACAGGGGGCTACACCTTC,CASSFGTGGYTF
many,TRBJ2-7,NA,TRBV7-2,TGTGCCAGCAGCCCCACGGGCCCCTACGAGCAGTACTTC,CASSPTGPYEQYF
many,TRBJ1-1,NA,TRBV28,TGTGCCAGCAGTCCGCCGGGGGGGTTGAGCACTGAAGCTTTCTTT,CASSPPGGLSTEAFF
few,TRBJ2-1,NA,TRBV9,TGTGCCAGCAGCCCCCGGGATAATGAGCAGTTCTTC,CASSPRDNEQFF
few,TRBJ1-6,TRBD1,TRBV30,TGTGCCTCAACCGGGACAGGGGTTTGGGGCTCCTATAATTCACCCCTCCACTTT,CASTGTGVWGSYNSPLHF
NA,TRBJ2-3,TRBD1,TRBV4-3,TGCGCCAGCAGCCAGGCCGAGACAGGGGGCACAGATACGCAGTATTTT,CASSQAETGGTDTQYF
NA,TRBJ1-1,TRBD1,TRBV9,TGTGCCAGCAGCGTAGTGCAGGGGGCAGGGACTGAAGCTTTCTTT,CASSVVQGAGTEAFF
many,TRBJ1-4,NA,TRBV4-1,TGCGCCAGCAGCCCGTTAGTGGGGGCGCGGGATCGTAATGAAAAACTGTTTTTT,CASSPLVGARDRNEKLFF
NA,TRBJ2-7,TRBD1,TRBV2,TGTGCCAGCAGTTACAGGGGAAGAACCTACGAGCAGTACTTC,CASSYRGRTYEQYF
NA,TRBJ2-1,NA,TRBV7-3,TGTGCCAGCAGCCGGAACTACAATGAGCAGTTCTTC,CASSRNYNEQFF
few,TRBJ1-5,NA,TRBV12-2,TGTGCAAGTCGCTTAGGGAACAATCAGCCCCAGCATTTT,CASRLGNNQPQHF
few,TRBJ2-7,TRBD2,TRBV29-1,TGCAGCGTTGGGGGACTAGGCGAATTCTACGAGCAGTACTTC,CSVGGLGEFYEQYF
many,TRBJ2-3,NA,TRBV6-5,TGTGCCAGCACCCAGGCCCCGGGGAGCACAGATACGCAGTATTTT,CASTQAPGSTDTQYF
NA,TRBJ1-2,NA,TRBV4-3,TGCGCCAGCAGCCCTCGCACCAGGGGCCCCCTGGGCGGCTACACCTTC,CASSPRTRGPLGGYTF
many,TRBJ2-3,NA,TRBV24-1,TGTGCCACCAGTGATCCTACCCGACTTGGCGCAGATACGCAGTATTTT,CATSDPTRLGADTQYF
many,TRBJ1-5,TRBD1,TRBV15,TGTGCCACCACAGGGGGAGGCCAGCCCCAGCATTTT,CATTGGGQPQHF
few,TRBJ1-5,NA,TRBV9,TGTGCCAGCAGCGTAGGGGCAGGGGGCAATCAGCCCCAGCATTTT,CASSVGAGGNQPQHF
NA,TRBJ2-7,NA,TRBV18,TGTGCCAGCTCACCACCTACGTTAACCTACGAGCAGTACTTC,CASSPPTLTYEQYF
NA,TRBJ2-2,NA,TRBV7-2,TGTGCCAGCAGGGAGGGGACGGGGAACACCGGGGAGCTGTTTTTT,CASREGTGNTGELFF
NA,TRBJ1-1,TRBD1,TRBV27,TGTGCCAGCAGTCCGGGGACAGGGGAAACTGAAGCTTTCTTT,CASSPGTGETEAFF
NA,TRBJ2-7,NA,TRBV6-2/TRBV6-3,TGTGCCAGCAGTTACGGTCAGACGTACGAGCAGTACTTC,CASSYGQTYEQYF
few,TRBJ2-1,TRBD2,TRBV27,TGTGCCAGCAGTTTAAGGGGACTAGCGGGTGATCGAAACACCTACAATGAGCAGTTCTTC,CASSLRGLAGDRNTYNEQFF
NA,TRBJ1-5,NA,TRBV27,TGTGCCAGCAGTTCCCGGAGGGATAGCAATCAGCCCCAGCATTTT,CASSSRRDSNQPQHF
NA,TRBJ2-5,NA,TRBV20-1,TGCAGTGCTAGAGATTCAAGAGTGGGAGAGGCCCAGTACTTC,CSARDSRVGEAQYF
many,TRBJ2-2,NA,TRBV7-2,TGTGCCAGCAGCTTAATCAGCGCGAACACCGGGGAGCTGTTTTTT,CASSLISANTGELFF
NA,TRBJ2-1,NA,TRBV11-2,TGTGCCAGCAGCCACGGGTCGCGCTACAATGAGCAGTTCTTC,CASSHGSRYNEQFF
many,TRBJ2-5,NA,TRBV30,TGTGCCTGGAGTGGTTCAATGGAGACCCAGTACTTC,CAWSGSMETQYF
NA,TRBJ2-1,NA,TRBV7-6,TGTGCCAGCAGCTTAGATGGCTCGGGAAGCTCCTACAATGAGCAGTTCTTC,CASSLDGSGSSYNEQFF
few,TRBJ2-1,TRBD2,TRBV18,TGTGCCAGCTCACCCCCGGGACTAGGGGGGTACAATGAGCAGTTCTTC,CASSPPGLGGYNEQFF
NA,TRBJ2-4,NA,TRBV5-1,TGCGCCAGCAGCTTCACGAATGGAGAGCAGGACATTCAGTACTTC,CASSFTNGEQDIQYF
few,TRBJ1-1,NA,TRBV27,TGTGCCAGCAGTTTGGCGGGGCCGAGTGAAGCTTTCTTT,CASSLAGPSEAFF
many,TRBJ2-5,TRBD2,TRBV28,TGTGCCAGCAGTTTAGCGGGAGGTAAAGAGACCCAGTACTTC,CASSLAGGKETQYF
NA,TRBJ1-4,NA,TRBV7-8,TGTGCCAGCAGCTTATACGCAAGGGGTATTGAAAAACTGTTTTTT,CASSLYARGIEKLFF
few,TRBJ1-2,TRBD1,TRBV18,TGTGCCAGCTCACCCCTTACTGGACAGGCTATCTATGGCTACACCTTC,CASSPLTGQAIYGYTF
few,TRBJ2-4,NA,TRBV2,TGTGCCAGCAGTGAATCTCAAGCCAAAAACATTCAGTACTTC,CASSESQAKNIQYF
many,TRBJ2-3,NA,TRBV5-4,TGTGCCAGCAGCTTGGCCGGGTCAGATACGCAGTATTTT,CASSLAGSDTQYF